These T cell receptor beta chains were read from a single sample in a study of a mutant IDH1 vaccine in newly diagnosed glioma. The table came from immunoSEQ multiplex PCR; TCRdb's copy has only in-frame clones and leaves some out. The sample has around 130,000 clones, about four fifths seen once; the top ten hold 5.5%. No cognate antigen is known for these TCRs. The sequenced sample was PBMCs, obtained from a glioma patient whose treatment included an IDH1 peptide vaccine. All receptors derive from a man aged 35 to 55 with glioma. The CDR3 runs from the conserved cysteine through the conserved F or W. D genes are given only for firm matches. The listing skips clone size in some rows; elsewhere it reads once, few, many or a size class.

J: TRBJ2-1; V: TRBV4-2; length: 15; D: NA; size: NA; DNA: TGTGCCAGCAGCCAAGATAGGGACGGCTACAATGAGCAGTTCTTC; CDR3: CASSQDRDGYNEQFF
J: TRBJ2-1; V: TRBV12-5; length: 16; D: TRBD2; size: once; DNA: TGTGCTAGTGGTTCTAGACTAGCGGGAGTTATAAATGAGCAGTTCTTC; CDR3: CASGSRLAGVINEQFF
J: TRBJ2-7; V: TRBV4-2; length: 16; D: TRBD2; size: NA; DNA: TGTGCCAGCAGCCAAGGCGGGACTAGCGCTCCCTACGAGCAGTACTTC; CDR3: CASSQGGTSAPYEQYF
J: TRBJ1-2; V: TRBV5-8; length: 13; D: NA; size: NA; DNA: TGTGCCAGCAGCTTCAGTTCTAACTATGGCTACACCTTC; CDR3: CASSFSSNYGYTF
J: TRBJ2-5; V: TRBV6-6; length: 13; D: NA; size: NA; DNA: TGTGCCACCGAAAGGAGGGCCCAAGAGACCCAGTACTTC; CDR3: CATERRAQETQYF
J: TRBJ2-5; V: TRBV7-8; length: 14; D: NA; size: NA; DNA: TGTGCCAGCAGCTACGGGGGCACTGGAGAGACCCAGTACTTC; CDR3: CASSYGGTGETQYF
J: TRBJ2-1; V: TRBV4-1; length: 19; D: TRBD1; size: NA; DNA: TGCGCCAGCAGCCAAAAAAGGGACAGCAAAAGGGTACCCTACAATGAGCAGTTCTTC; CDR3: CASSQKRDSKRVPYNEQFF
J: TRBJ2-3; V: TRBV6-5; length: 16; D: TRBD1; size: NA; DNA: TGTGCCAGCAGTTACGGCACAGGGGGAGAGGCAGATACGCAGTATTTT; CDR3: CASSYGTGGEADTQYF
J: TRBJ2-2; V: TRBV4-1; length: 15; D: TRBD2; size: NA; DNA: TGCGCCAGCAGCCCTCTAAGGACTAGGGGCGGGGAGCTGTTTTTT; CDR3: CASSPLRTRGGELFF
J: TRBJ1-1; V: TRBV7-9; length: 12; D: NA; size: few; DNA: TGTGCCAGCAGCCACAGGGTCACTGAAGCTTTCTTT; CDR3: CASSHRVTEAFF
J: TRBJ2-3; V: TRBV30; length: 15; D: TRBD2; size: few; DNA: TGTGCCTGGAGTACCCATAGCGGGAGAGGAGATACGCAGTATTTT; CDR3: CAWSTHSGRGDTQYF
J: TRBJ2-7; V: TRBV7-8; length: 16; D: NA; size: NA; DNA: TGTGCCAGCAGCTTAGGCGCCACAGTCCTCAGGTGGGAGCAGTACTTC; CDR3: CASSLGATVLRWEQYF
J: TRBJ2-1; V: TRBV10-2; length: 12; D: NA; size: NA; DNA: TGCGCCAGCAGTGAGTTTTGGTGGGAGCAGTTCTTC; CDR3: CASSEFWWEQFF
J: TRBJ2-7; V: TRBV5-1; length: 15; D: NA; size: NA; DNA: TGCGCCAGCAGCTTGGCCGGGGGACAGTCCTACGAGCAGTACTTC; CDR3: CASSLAGGQSYEQYF
J: TRBJ2-7; V: TRBV7-9; length: 14; D: NA; size: NA; DNA: TGTGCCAGCAGCCCTCCAGGTGCCTCCTACGAGCAGTACTTC; CDR3: CASSPPGASYEQYF
J: TRBJ2-3; V: TRBV7-8; length: 15; D: NA; size: NA; DNA: TGTGCCAGCAGCTTTGGGCGGGGCGGCACAGATACGCAGTATTTT; CDR3: CASSFGRGGTDTQYF
J: TRBJ2-7; V: TRBV7-2; length: 13; D: NA; size: NA; DNA: TGTGCCAGCAGCTTAGATAGGGGCCGTGAGCAGTACTTC; CDR3: CASSLDRGREQYF
J: TRBJ2-4; V: TRBV7-2; length: 14; D: NA; size: once; DNA: TGTGCCAGCAGCGCAGGATTAGCCAAAAACATTCAGTACTTC; CDR3: CASSAGLAKNIQYF
J: TRBJ2-5; V: TRBV15; length: 14; D: NA; size: once; DNA: TGTGCCACCATGTACAATCGTATACGGGAGACCCAGTACTTC; CDR3: CATMYNRIRETQYF
J: TRBJ1-2; V: TRBV29-1; length: 13; D: NA; size: few; DNA: TGCAGCGCCGCCGGCCAGGGGATGAGGGGCTACACCTTC; CDR3: CSAAGQGMRGYTF
J: TRBJ2-7; V: TRBV12-5; length: 15; D: NA; size: few; DNA: TGTGCTAGTGGTCGAGGACAGAGAGGACTCTACGAGCAGTACTTC; CDR3: CASGRGQRGLYEQYF
J: TRBJ2-7; V: TRBV4-2; length: 15; D: TRBD2; size: few; DNA: TGTGCCAGCAGCCTAACTAGCGGGGTCCCCTACGAGCAGTACTTC; CDR3: CASSLTSGVPYEQYF
J: TRBJ2-5; V: TRBV30; length: 16; D: NA; size: NA; DNA: TGTGCCTGGAGGGCATCCCGCAGGGTGGGGATGCCGGCCCAGTACTTC; CDR3: CAWRASRRVGMPAQYF
J: TRBJ2-3; V: TRBV18; length: 14; D: NA; size: once; DNA: TGTGCCAGCTCACCTCCTCAGCGGGCAGATACGCAGTATTTT; CDR3: CASSPPQRADTQYF
J: TRBJ2-5; V: TRBV5-4; length: 13; D: NA; size: NA; DNA: TGTGCCAGCAGCTTACCAGGTAGAGAGGCCCAGTACTTC; CDR3: CASSLPGREAQYF
J: TRBJ1-2; V: TRBV30; length: 14; D: TRBD1; size: NA; DNA: TGTGCCTGGAGCTCTCTCCAGGGGGCTGGTGGCTACACCTTC; CDR3: CAWSSLQGAGGYTF
J: TRBJ1-5; V: TRBV9; length: 16; D: TRBD1; size: NA; DNA: TGTGCCAGCAGCGTAGGAGGCGGGACAGCAGATCAGCCCCAGCATTTT; CDR3: CASSVGGGTADQPQHF
J: TRBJ1-5; V: TRBV18; length: 17; D: NA; size: NA; DNA: TGTGCCAGCTCACTAGTTCAAGGGGCTTATAGCAATCAGCCCCAGCATTTT; CDR3: CASSLVQGAYSNQPQHF
J: TRBJ2-1; V: TRBV4-2; length: 13; D: NA; size: NA; DNA: TGTGCCAGCAGCCAAGCCGGGGACAATGAGCAGTTCTTC; CDR3: CASSQAGDNEQFF
J: TRBJ2-7; V: TRBV6-5; length: 14; D: TRBD2; size: NA; DNA: TGTGCCAGCAGTTACGGGACTAGCGGGTACGAGCAGTACTTC; CDR3: CASSYGTSGYEQYF
J: TRBJ2-3; V: TRBV28; length: 15; D: TRBD2; size: NA; DNA: TGTGCCAGCAGGCGGACTAGCGGGAGAGGAGATACGCAGTATTTT; CDR3: CASRRTSGRGDTQYF
J: TRBJ2-1; V: TRBV5-4; length: 16; D: NA; size: NA; DNA: TGTGCCAGCAGCCCGGTGGGCTTTAGCTCCTACAATGAGCAGTTCTTC; CDR3: CASSPVGFSSYNEQFF
J: TRBJ1-2; V: TRBV5-6; length: 17; D: NA; size: NA; DNA: TGTGCCAGCAGCTTGGGGGGGGCTCGCCTGACAAACTATGGCTACACCTTC; CDR3: CASSLGGARLTNYGYTF
J: TRBJ2-3; V: TRBV5-1; length: 14; D: NA; size: NA; DNA: TGCGCCAGCTACTTAGCGGCTAGCACAGATACGCAGTATTTT; CDR3: CASYLAASTDTQYF
J: TRBJ2-7; V: TRBV5-1; length: 19; D: NA; size: NA; DNA: TGCGCCAGCAGCCCTAGGGGACGGGAGGTTCCCTCCCCCAGGGGCGAGCAGTACTTC; CDR3: CASSPRGREVPSPRGEQYF
J: TRBJ2-7; V: TRBV27; length: 14; D: TRBD1; size: once; DNA: TGTGCCAGCAGTCCGGACAGGGCATCCTACGAGCAGTACTTC; CDR3: CASSPDRASYEQYF
J: TRBJ2-7; V: TRBV5-1; length: 13; D: NA; size: NA; DNA: TGCGCCAGCAGCTTGGAAGTAGGAACGGAGCAGTACTTC; CDR3: CASSLEVGTEQYF
J: TRBJ2-6; V: TRBV19; length: 15; D: NA; size: NA; DNA: TGTGCCAGTAGTATGGGTTTTTCTGGGGCCAACGTCCTGACTTTC; CDR3: CASSMGFSGANVLTF
J: TRBJ1-1; V: TRBV4-1; length: 13; D: NA; size: NA; DNA: TGCGCCAGCAGCCAAACGGTGAACACTGAAGCTTTCTTT; CDR3: CASSQTVNTEAFF
J: TRBJ1-3; V: TRBV7-2; length: 18; D: NA; size: NA; DNA: TGTGCCAGCAGCTTAGTCCTCGTCGACGGAAGATCTGGAAACACCATATATTTT; CDR3: CASSLVLVDGRSGNTIYF
J: TRBJ2-7; V: TRBV7-2; length: 15; D: TRBD2; size: NA; DNA: TGTGCCAGCAGCCACCGGACTAGCGGGAGGTATGAGCAGTACTTC; CDR3: CASSHRTSGRYEQYF
J: TRBJ1-1; V: TRBV9; length: 14; D: NA; size: NA; DNA: TGTGCCAGCAGTCAAGTAAGGGTTGGCACTGAAGCTTTCTTT; CDR3: CASSQVRVGTEAFF
J: TRBJ2-3; V: TRBV5-1; length: 15; D: TRBD2; size: NA; DNA: TGCGCCAGCAGCTTGGTCGGGGGGGCGACAGATACGCAGTATTTT; CDR3: CASSLVGGATDTQYF
J: TRBJ2-3; V: TRBV11-3; length: 13; D: NA; size: once; DNA: TGTGCCAGCAGCTTAGAAAGCACAGATACGCAGTATTTT; CDR3: CASSLESTDTQYF
J: TRBJ1-5; V: TRBV30; length: 14; D: TRBD1; size: NA; DNA: TGTGCCTGGAAAGGGGACAGGGCAAATCAGCCCCAGCATTTT; CDR3: CAWKGDRANQPQHF